The 16 T cell receptor beta chains below all came from one sample that was sequenced in a study of shared clonotypes between healthy human individuals. It was CD45RO-negative cells, positively selected for CCR7, that made up naive CD8 cells, with terminally differentiated effector memory CD45RA+ cells excluded. Assay: immunoSEQ multiplex PCR; the TCRdb copy retains only in-frame clones and omits some. The profile covers millions of clones, with about 95% appearing a single time and around 1.1% taken by the ten largest. The sequenced sample was naive CD8+ T cells sorted from blood. Source of these receptors: a man between 18 and 35 years old in good health.

This chain connects TRBV4-1 to TRBJ1-1, with D possibly TRBD1 on 6 matching bases. V lost 0 bases, J lost 4 bases, and 9 bases lay in between. CDR3 length equals 14 residues. Germline V gene data show CDR1 as MGHRA and CDR2 as YSYEKL. The DNA for the CDR3 is TGCGCCAGCAGCCAAGAACAGGGTACCACTGAAGCTTTCTTT. Translation: CASSQEQGTTEAFF.

This clone appeared a few times. This chain links TRBV5-4 with TRBJ1-1; D is perhaps TRBD1 (6 bases). Looked up from germline, CDR1 is SGHNT and CDR2 is YYREEE (reference sequence). V lost 4 bases, J lost 1 base, and 14 bases lay in between. This CDR3 contains 15 residues. This chain's CDR3 is CASSILQGSNTEAFF. DNA of the CDR3: TGTGCCAGCAGCATATTACAGGGCTCGAACACTGAAGCTTTCTTT.

The gene calls are TRBV5-4 and TRBJ2-2; 10 nucleotides align to TRBD2. J was trimmed by 5 bases and V by 4 bases; bases with no gene match: 5. The CDR3 is 15 amino acids. The germline gives CDR1 SGHNT, CDR2 YYREEE (reference sequence). CDR3 nucleotides: TGTGCCAGCAGCAAACTAGCGGGAAATACCGGGGAGCTGTTTTTT. Translating it yields CASSKLAGNTGELFF.

The chain combines TRBV2 with TRBJ2-4; D call uncertain. CDR1 is SNHLY, CDR2 FYNNEI, per germline. The CDR3 totals 14 residues. Trimming took 4 bases from V and 0 from J, leaving 7 bases between them. The CDR3 is CASSGSVAKNIQYF. For the CDR3, the DNA is TGTGCCAGCAGTGGATCCGTAGCCAAAAACATTCAGTACTTC.

The chain is built from TRBV2 and TRBJ1-5; 7 bases are a match to TRBD1. The CDR3 has 14 amino acids. Germline CDR1 SNHLY, CDR2 FYNNEI. Losses at the gene ends were 3 bases for V and 7 bases for J; bases not matched to a gene: 6. The CDR3 bases are TGTGCCAGCAGTGAGGGCCAGGGGGAACAGCCCCAGCATTTT. As protein: CASSEGQGEQPQHF. The full variable domain, its missing parts supplied by reference TRBV2 and TRBJ1-5, is EPEVTQTPSHQVTQMGQEVILRCVPISNHLYFYWYRQILGQKVEFLVSFYNNEISEKSEIFDDQFSVERPDGSNFTLKIRSTKLEDSAMYFCASSEGQGEQPQHFGDGTRLSIL.

The chain employs TRBV9 and TRBJ2-3, with 9 bases aligning to TRBD2. The germline V gene has CDR1 SGDLS and CDR2 YYNGEE. The CDR3 consists of 15 residues. V was pared by 3 bases and J by 4 bases, with 6 bases of the junction left unmatched. The CDR3 is CASSAGTSSSDTQYF. CDR3 DNA sequence: TGTGCCAGCAGCGCCGGGACTAGCAGTTCAGATACGCAGTATTTT. The whole variable domain, remainder taken from reference TRBV9 and TRBJ2-3, is DSGVTQTPKHLITATGQRVTLRCSPRSGDLSVYWYQQSLDQGLQFLIQYYNGEERAKGNILERFSAQQFPDLHSELNLSSLELGDSALYFCASSAGTSSSDTQYFGPGTRLTVL.

CDR3 region: CASSWDGNTQYF. The CDR3 DNA reads as TGTGCCAGCAGCTGGGACGGAAATACGCAGTATTTT. The chain couples TRBV5-4 to TRBJ2-3; D is possibly TRBD1 or TRBD2 (5 bases each). Germline V CDR1 and CDR2: SGHNT, YYREEE (reference sequence). The CDR3 runs 12 residues. Trimming shortened V by 3 bases and J by 7 bases, and 9 bases separated the two germline ends.

Details on this clone: Within the sample, other DNA sequences also encode this same CDR3. The chain combines TRBV11-2 with TRBJ2-7, with TRBD1 matching 12 bases. With 5 bases clipped from V and 4 bases from J, the junction kept 3 bases outside the gene matches. This CDR3 contains 14 residues. CDR1 and CDR2 from the germline V gene are SGHAT and FQNNGV. The CDR3 protein is CASSLGQGAYEQYF. CDR3 sequence (DNA): TGTGCCAGCAGCCTGGGACAGGGGGCGTACGAGCAGTACTTC.

Notes on this clone: The identical CDR3 is also encoded by other nucleotide sequences in the sample. This rearrangement joins TRBV4-3 to TRBJ2-1, with a weak D call TRBD2 (5 bases). The V and J ends lost 0 bases and 8 bases respectively, with 8 bases between them. CDR1 and CDR2 (germline): LGHNA, YSLEER. This CDR3 region has 13 residues. DNA for the CDR3: TGCGCCAGCAGCCAAGATCGAGGGTATGAGCAGTTCTTC. Translated, it gives CASSQDRGYEQFF.

V gene TRBV27 combines with J gene TRBJ1-2, with 10 bases that match TRBD1. From germline, CDR1 is MNHEY and CDR2 SMNVEV (reference sequence). The CDR3 covers 14 residues. V was pared by 3 bases and J by 3 bases, with 1 base of the junction left unmatched. CDR3 nucleotides: TGTGCCAGCAGTTTTGGGACAGGGGACTATGGCTACACCTTC. Amino acids: CASSFGTGDYGYTF.

The rearrangement uses TRBV27 and TRBJ1-2, with 9 bases fitting TRBD1. The CDR3 extends over 15 amino acids. With V trimmed by 4 bases and J by 4 bases, 7 bases remained unmatched. Germline values: CDR1 MNHEY, CDR2 SMNVEV (reference sequence). CDR3 sequence: CASSSGTGNRYGYTF. The CDR3 bases are TGTGCCAGCAGTTCCGGGACAGGGAATCGCTATGGCTACACCTTC.

About this clone itself: The same CDR3 arises from other DNA sequences in this sample as well. This chain uses TRBV7-9 with TRBJ2-3; D possibly corresponds to TRBD1 (6 bases). Trimming took off 5 bases at V and 0 bases at J, with 12 bases between the two ends. Germline CDR1 is SEHNR and CDR2 is FQNEAQ (reference sequence). The CDR3 is 15 amino acids. The CDR3 nucleotides read TGTGCCAGCAGCCTTCTAGGGGGAAGCACAGATACGCAGTATTTT. This codes for CASSLLGGSTDTQYF.

V is TRBV7-9 and J is TRBJ1-3; TRBD1 is a possible D gene (5 bases). The germline gives CDR1 SEHNR, CDR2 FQNEAQ (reference sequence). This CDR3 is built from 16 residues. Trimming stripped 1 base from V and 3 bases from J, with 13 bases between. Written as DNA, the CDR3 is TGTGCCAGCAGCTTAGTGGGCGTGACAGATGGAAACACCATATATTTT. It specifies CASSLVGVTDGNTIYF.

J is TRBJ1-3 and V is TRBV27, with a weak D call TRBD1 (5 bases). This CDR3 is 14 amino acids long. Per the germline V gene, CDR1 is MNHEY and CDR2 is SMNVEV (reference sequence). Trimming left V 6 bases short and J 4 bases short, with 13 bases between. The DNA for the CDR3 is TGTGCCAGCAGCCAGGGAGGCGGGGGAAACACCATATATTTT. Translation: CASSQGGGGNTIYF.

The J gene is TRBJ1-2, the V gene TRBV28; D ambiguous. CDR1 and CDR2 from the germline V gene are MDHEN and SYDVKM. The CDR3 extends over 13 amino acids. Trimming took off 3 bases at V and 4 bases at J, with 9 bases between the two ends. CDR3 sequence reads: CASSFVKIYGYTF. The CDR3 DNA is TGTGCCAGCAGTTTTGTCAAGATCTATGGCTACACCTTC.

About this clone itself: This sample includes further DNA sequences coding for the same CDR3. The chain uses TRBV27 and TRBJ1-1, with 7 bases aligning to TRBD1. CDR1 and CDR2 (germline): MNHEY, SMNVEV (reference sequence). V dropped 6 bases and J dropped 1; count of bases not matched to a gene: 5. The CDR3 sequence is 14 residues long. This CDR3 is CASSSGQTNTEAFF. CDR3 sequence (DNA): TGTGCCAGCAGCTCGGGACAGACGAACACTGAAGCTTTCTTT.